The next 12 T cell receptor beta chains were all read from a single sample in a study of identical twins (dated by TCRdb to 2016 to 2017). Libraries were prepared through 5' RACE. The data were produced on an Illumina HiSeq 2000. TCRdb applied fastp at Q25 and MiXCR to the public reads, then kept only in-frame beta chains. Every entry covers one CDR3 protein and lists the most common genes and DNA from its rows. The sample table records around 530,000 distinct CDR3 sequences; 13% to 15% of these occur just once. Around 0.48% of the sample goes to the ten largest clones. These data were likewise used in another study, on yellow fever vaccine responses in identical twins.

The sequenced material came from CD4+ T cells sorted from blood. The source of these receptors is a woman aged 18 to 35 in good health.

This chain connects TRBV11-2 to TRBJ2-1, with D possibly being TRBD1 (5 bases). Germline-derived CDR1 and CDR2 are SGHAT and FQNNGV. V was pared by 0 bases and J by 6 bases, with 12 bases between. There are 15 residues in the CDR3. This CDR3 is CASSLDSRGINEQFF. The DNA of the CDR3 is TGTGCCAGCAGCTTAGACAGTAGGGGAATCAATGAGCAGTTCTTC.

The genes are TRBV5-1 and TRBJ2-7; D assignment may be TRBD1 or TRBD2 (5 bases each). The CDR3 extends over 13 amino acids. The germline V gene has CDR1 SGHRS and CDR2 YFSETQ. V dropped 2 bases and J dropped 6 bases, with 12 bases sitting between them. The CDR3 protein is CASSLRDGGEQYF. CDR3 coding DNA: TGCGCCAGCAGCTTAAGGGACGGCGGCGAGCAGTACTTC.

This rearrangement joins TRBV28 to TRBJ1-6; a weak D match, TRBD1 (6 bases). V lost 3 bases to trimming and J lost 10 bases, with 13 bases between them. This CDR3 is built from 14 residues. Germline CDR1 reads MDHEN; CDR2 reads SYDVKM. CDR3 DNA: TGTGCCAGCAGTTTGGTTGGGGGCGGATCACCCCTCCACTTT. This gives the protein CASSLVGGGSPLHF.

CDR3 coding DNA: TGCAGCGCAAAGACTAGCACGGCGCAGTATTTT. Translated, it gives CSAKTSTAQYF. The chain is built from TRBV29-1 and TRBJ2-3; TRBD2 agrees at 7 bases. This CDR3 contains 11 residues. CDR1 is SQVTM and CDR2 is ANQGSEA in the germline V gene. V shed 7 bases, J shed 10 bases, and the junction held 8 bases outside the gene matches.

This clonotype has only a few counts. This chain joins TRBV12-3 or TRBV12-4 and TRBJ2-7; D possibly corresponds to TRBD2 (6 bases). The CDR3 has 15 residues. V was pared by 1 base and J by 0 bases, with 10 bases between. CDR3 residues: CASSLVGGLSYEQYF. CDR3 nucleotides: TGTGCCAGCAGTTTAGTGGGAGGACTCTCCTACGAGCAGTACTTC.

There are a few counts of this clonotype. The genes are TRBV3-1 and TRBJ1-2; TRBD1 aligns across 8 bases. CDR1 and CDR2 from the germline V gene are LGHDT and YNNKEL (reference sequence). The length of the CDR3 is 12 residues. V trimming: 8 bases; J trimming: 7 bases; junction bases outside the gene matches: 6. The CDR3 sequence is CASLRTGSGYTF. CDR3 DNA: TGTGCCAGCCTCAGGACAGGGTCTGGCTACACCTTC. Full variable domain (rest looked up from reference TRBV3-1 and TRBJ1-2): DTAVSQTPKYLVTQMGNDKSIKCEQNLGHDTMYWYKQDSKKFLKIMFSYNNKELIINETVPNRFSPKSPDKAHLNLHINSLELGDSAVYFCASLRTGSGYTFGSGTRLTVV.

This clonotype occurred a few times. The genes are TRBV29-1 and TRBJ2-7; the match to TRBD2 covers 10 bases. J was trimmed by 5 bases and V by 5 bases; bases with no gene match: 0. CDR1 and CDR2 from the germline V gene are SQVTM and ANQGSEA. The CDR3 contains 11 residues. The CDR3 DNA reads TGCAGCGTTAGCGGGAGGGACGAGCAGTACTTC. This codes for CSVSGRDEQYF.

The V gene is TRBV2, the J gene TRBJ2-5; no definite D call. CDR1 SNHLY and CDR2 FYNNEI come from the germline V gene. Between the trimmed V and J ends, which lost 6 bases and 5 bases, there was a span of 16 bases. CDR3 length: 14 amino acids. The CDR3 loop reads CASSDFLGEETQYF. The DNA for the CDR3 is TGTGCCAGCAGCGACTTTCTAGGAGAGGAGACCCAGTACTTC.

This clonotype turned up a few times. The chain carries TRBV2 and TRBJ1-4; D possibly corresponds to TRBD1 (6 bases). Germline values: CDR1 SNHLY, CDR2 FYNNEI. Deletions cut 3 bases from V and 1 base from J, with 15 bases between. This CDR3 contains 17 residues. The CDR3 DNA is TGTGCCAGCAGTGACGGGGGGGGCGGAAGAACTAATGAAAAACTGTTTTTT. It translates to CASSDGGGGRTNEKLFF.

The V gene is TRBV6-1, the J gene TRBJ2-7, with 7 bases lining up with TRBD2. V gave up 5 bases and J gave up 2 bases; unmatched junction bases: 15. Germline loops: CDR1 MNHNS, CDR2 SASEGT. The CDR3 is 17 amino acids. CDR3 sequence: CASSPIPQPSGAYEQYF. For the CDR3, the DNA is TGTGCCAGCAGTCCCATACCCCAGCCTAGCGGAGCCTACGAGCAGTACTTC.

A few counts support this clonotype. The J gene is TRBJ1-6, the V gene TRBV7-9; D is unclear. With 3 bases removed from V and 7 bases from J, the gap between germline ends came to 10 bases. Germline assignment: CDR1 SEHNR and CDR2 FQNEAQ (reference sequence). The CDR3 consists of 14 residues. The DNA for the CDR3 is TGTGCCAGCAGCTTTCCCGGACCCAATTCACCCCTCCACTTT. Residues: CASSFPGPNSPLHF. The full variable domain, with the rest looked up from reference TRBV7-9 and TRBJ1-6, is DTGVSQNPRHKITKRGQNVTFRCDPISEHNRLYWYRQTLGQGPEFLTYFQNEAQLEKSRLLSDRFSAERPKGSFSTLEIQRTEQGDSAMYLCASSFPGPNSPLHFGNGTRLTVT.

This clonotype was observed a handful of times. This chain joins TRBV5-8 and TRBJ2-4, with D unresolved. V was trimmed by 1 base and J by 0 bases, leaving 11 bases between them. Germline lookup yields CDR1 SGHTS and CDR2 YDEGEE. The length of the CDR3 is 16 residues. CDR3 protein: CASSLLIGLAKNIQYF. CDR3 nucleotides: TGTGCCAGCAGCTTGTTGATAGGCCTAGCCAAAAACATTCAGTACTTC.